This T cell receptor beta chain was captured in a study of blood T cell repertoires in COVID-19. The trim removed 2 bases at V and 6 bases at J, leaving 9 bases unmatched. The CDR3 loop spans 16 amino acids. The germline gives CDR1 MNHEY, CDR2 SVGEGT. In the authors' workflow: Cell counts per sample came from amplifying reference gene primers. Here immunoSEQ multiplex PCR was the method, and the copy in TCRdb shows in-frame clones only, minus some. V and J calls and clone size are those listed in that table; D and trimming were worked out from the DNA. This repertoire shows roughly 250,000 clones, about 68% found once; its top ten account for over 3%.

The chain carries TRBV6-2 or TRBV6-3 and TRBJ2-3, with 9 bases fitting TRBD2. The sample was peripheral blood. This sequence was found in an elderly woman with acute or convalescent COVID-19. DNA for the CDR3: TGTGCCAGCAGTTACGGACTAGCGCCTAATCGCGATACGCAGTATTTT. It specifies CASSYGLAPNRDTQYF.